The present TCR beta chain was sequenced within a study of pediatric ulcerative colitis. General study points: A couple of rectal clonotypes were found only in ulcerative colitis patients, all of them. Rectal repertoires separated controls, mild-moderate and acute severe colitis.

Sequencing was performed with immunoSEQ multiplex PCR; in TCRdb, only in-frame clones are kept and a portion is missing. The table shows fewer than 45,000 clones, with around 78% occurring only once. The diagnostic colonoscopy in ulcerative colitis patients preceded any immunosuppressive treatment. This clone was found once. Its specificity is unknown. The clonotype was recovered from a girl aged 5 to 17 with moderate ulcerative colitis. The specimen sequenced was blood.

CDR3 residues: CASALLRDTSYEQYF. The CDR3 nucleotides are TGTGCCAGCGCTTTACTCCGGGACACTTCCTACGAGCAGTACTTC. The chain uses TRBV28 and TRBJ2-7; perhaps TRBD1 as D (6 bases). CDR3 length: 15 residues. In germline, CDR1 is MDHEN, CDR2 SYDVKM. Trimming pared 8 bases from V and 1 base from J, leaving 18 bases between.